One T cell receptor beta chain is described in this entry. TCRdb keeps only in-frame clones here, not all; method: immunoSEQ multiplex PCR. This table holds over 150,000 clones, roughly 87% found once. These data belong to a study of blood T cell repertoires in COVID-19. V was cut by 5 bases and J by 5 bases, with 15 bases left in between. From germline, CDR1 is MRHNA and CDR2 SNTAGT. The CDR3 has 14 amino acids. The rearrangement joins TRBV6-4 to TRBJ1-1; possible D gene TRBD1, 5 bases. The source is a woman between 65 and 79 years old with COVID-19, enrolled during active disease. Sequencing used peripheral blood. The CDR3 loop reads CASSSERGGTEAFF. Here the CDR3 DNA reads TGTGCCAGCAGTTCCGAAAGGGGTGGTACTGAAGCTTTCTTT.